This T cell receptor (beta chain) came from a study of cytomegalovirus exposure and HLA in healthy donors. The germline V gene has CDR1 SGHAT and CDR2 FQNNGV. CDR3 length: 15 residues. Trimming at V came to 4 bases and at J to 4 bases, leaving 6 bases not matched to a gene. PCR employed 60 Vbeta and 13 Jbeta primers. Assay: immunoSEQ multiplex PCR; the TCRdb copy retains only in-frame clones and omits some. In the table there are approximately 130,000 clones, 87% of which are singletons. Study conclusions and caveats: TCR beta sequences reportedly predicted most subjects' HLA-A and HLA-B alleles accurately. In a later analysis, at a false discovery rate of 0.05, over 15,000 TCR beta sequences were associated with HLA alleles.

Remarks on this clone: The antigen is not known.

The sequenced sample consisted of PBMCs. The sequence derives from a woman aged 25 to 39 in good health and CMV-seronegative. The genes are TRBV11-2 and TRBJ1-2, with TRBD1 matching 10 bases. This chain's CDR3 is CASSSGQGQGYGYTF. Written as DNA, the CDR3 is TGTGCCAGCAGCTCGGGACAGGGGCAAGGCTATGGCTACACCTTC.